The rows below give T cell receptor beta chains drawn from one sample of a study of long-term antiretroviral therapy in people with HIV. Produced via immunoSEQ multiplex PCR; TCRdb's table is partial and in-frame only. The table has about 38,000 clones, roughly 80% seen once. The specimen was unsorted PBMCs, collected 1.5 years after starting antiretroviral therapy. The origin of the receptors is a young man with HIV. CDR3s include the opening cysteine and the closing phenylalanine or tryptophan. Each record gives: J gene, V gene, D gene, clone size, CDR3 DNA, CDR3 protein. D genes are given only for firm matches. The size entry is marked missing in some rows and otherwise reads once, few, many or a size class.

TRBJ2-7	TRBV6-6	-	-	TGTGCCAGCAGTTACTCGAGAGGTACCTACGAGCAGTACTTC	CASSYSRGTYEQYF
TRBJ2-7	TRBV20-1	-	-	TGCAGTGCTAGAGATTTCTACGAGCAGTACTTC	CSARDFYEQYF
TRBJ2-6	TRBV4-3	TRBD1	-	TGCGCCAGCAGCCAGGACAGGGGGCATTTCTCTGGGGCCAACGTCCTGACTTTC	CASSQDRGHFSGANVLTF
TRBJ2-7	TRBV6-1	TRBD2	-	TGTGCCAGCAGTGAAGATTGGACTAGCAGCTACGAGCAGTACTTC	CASSEDWTSSYEQYF
TRBJ2-7	TRBV4-3	-	-	TGCGCCAGCAGCCAAGATACAGTTTCCTACGAGCAGTACTTC	CASSQDTVSYEQYF
TRBJ2-3	TRBV28	TRBD2	-	TGTGCCAGCAGTTTAAGGGGACTAGCGGGGACGGGAGATACGCAGTATTTT	CASSLRGLAGTGDTQYF
TRBJ2-7	TRBV4-1	-	-	TGCGCCAGCAGCCAAGCGAGCTCCTACGAGCAGTACTTC	CASSQASSYEQYF
TRBJ1-1	TRBV6-5	-	-	TGTGCCAGCAGCCCTTGGGACCTTAGCACTGAAGCTTTCTTT	CASSPWDLSTEAFF
TRBJ1-1	TRBV7-8	TRBD1	once	TGTGCCAGCAGCCAAACGACAGGGTTAGGCAACACTGAAGCTTTCTTT	CASSQTTGLGNTEAFF
TRBJ2-4	TRBV28	-	-	TGTGCCAGCAGGCCCCCGGACGCCAAAAACATTCAGTACTTC	CASRPPDAKNIQYF
TRBJ2-7	TRBV9	-	few	TGTGCCAGCAGCTACCGGGACTCTACTACCTACGAGCAGTACTTC	CASSYRDSTTYEQYF
TRBJ1-4	TRBV6-5	-	-	TGTGCCAGCAGTTACTCGGGGCGAACTAATGAAAAACTGTTTTTT	CASSYSGRTNEKLFF
TRBJ2-7	TRBV5-8	TRBD2	-	TGTGCCAGCAGTGGGCTAGCGGGAAACGAGCAGTACTTC	CASSGLAGNEQYF
TRBJ1-4	TRBV5-5	TRBD1	-	TGTGCCAGCAGCTTGATTCCTGGACAGGCGAATGAAAAACTGTTTTTT	CASSLIPGQANEKLFF
TRBJ2-7	TRBV7-3	TRBD2	-	TGTGCCAGCAGCCCGGGACTAGCGGGGGACGAGCAGTACTTC	CASSPGLAGDEQYF